A single sample is the source of the 23 T cell receptor beta chains below, sequenced in a study of T cell responses to AZD1222 COVID-19 vaccine. TCRdb keeps only in-frame clones here, not all; method: immunoSEQ multiplex PCR. Among under 85,000 clones, approximately 90% were seen once, and the ten largest hold 2.5% to 4%. The source material was peripheral blood, sampled 28 days after the second AZD1222 dose. The receptors originated from an adult who received the AZD1222 COVID-19 vaccine.

The rearrangement uses TRBV30 and TRBJ1-5, with a possible D match to TRBD1 (5 bases). Trimming took 5 bases from V and 1 from J, leaving 9 bases between them. The CDR3 consists of 13 residues. Germline CDR1 GTSNPN, CDR2 SVGIG (reference sequence). The CDR3 is CAWGTVSNQPQHF. CDR3 nucleotide sequence: TGTGCCTGGGGGACGGTGAGCAATCAGCCCCAGCATTTT.

This chain links TRBV6-6 with TRBJ1-2; D remains ambiguous. The CDR3 runs to 15 residues. CDR1 is MNHNY, CDR2 SVGAGI, per germline (reference sequence). Deletions cut 0 bases from V and 3 bases from J, with 11 bases between. CDR3 nucleotide sequence: TGTGCCAGCAGTTACTCGGGCGGCACTGACTATGGCTACACCTTC. It specifies CASSYSGGTDYGYTF.

The genes are TRBV18 and TRBJ1-4, with 7 bases that match TRBD1. This CDR3 has 13 amino acids. Trimming took 7 bases from V and 7 from J; bases not matched to a gene: 6. Germline V gene sequence: CDR1 KGHSH, CDR2 LQKENI. CDR3 amino acids: CASLQGFGEKLFF. DNA of the CDR3: TGTGCCAGCTTACAGGGGTTCGGTGAAAAACTGTTTTTT.

The chain couples TRBV28 to TRBJ2-5; D is unresolved. The germline V and J ends were trimmed by 4 bases and 0 bases, with 18 bases remaining between them. Germline V gene sequence: CDR1 MDHEN, CDR2 SYDVKM. This CDR3 is 17 amino acids long. CDR3 protein: CASSSPQGNSYQETQYF. The CDR3 DNA follows: TGTGCCAGCAGTTCTCCCCAAGGGAATTCGTACCAAGAGACCCAGTACTTC.

This chain connects TRBV12-3 or TRBV12-4 to TRBJ1-1; no definite D call. The CDR3 length is 12 residues. V was pared by 1 base and J by 3 bases, with 3 bases between. CDR3 sequence (DNA): TGTGCCAGCAGTTTAGAAGACACTGAAGCTTTCTTT. As protein: CASSLEDTEAFF.

This clone was seen once. This rearrangement joins TRBV2 to TRBJ2-4, with a tentative D call TRBD2 (5 bases). The CDR3 contains 15 residues. Trimming took off 6 bases at V and 0 bases at J, with 12 bases between the two ends. Germline V CDR1 and CDR2: SNHLY, FYNNEI. The CDR3 DNA follows: TGTGCCAGCAGGGAGCGGTATCTAGCCAAAAACATTCAGTACTTC. The encoded protein is CASRERYLAKNIQYF.

The rearrangement uses TRBV2 and TRBJ2-7; D is possibly TRBD2 (5 bases). The CDR3 is 14 residues long. V gave up 4 bases and J gave up 0 bases, with 10 bases separating them. In germline, CDR1 is SNHLY, CDR2 FYNNEI. CDR3: CASSAEDHSYEQYF. The CDR3 region has the DNA TGTGCCAGCAGTGCGGAGGACCACTCCTACGAGCAGTACTTC.

The chain carries TRBV28 and TRBJ1-1, with D unresolved. From germline, CDR1 is MDHEN and CDR2 SYDVKM. V lost 4 bases, J lost 0 bases, and 15 bases lay in between. The CDR3 extends over 16 amino acids. CDR3 bases: TGTGCCAGCAGTTCCCCCCGGGGAGGTCTGAACACTGAAGCTTTCTTT. Its protein product is CASSSPRGGLNTEAFF.

The rearrangement links TRBV6-5 to TRBJ2-1; no clear D gene. CDR3 length equals 14 residues. The germline V gene encodes CDR1 MNHEY and CDR2 SVGAGI. Trimming cost V 6 bases and J 5 bases, with 14 bases left between them. CDR3 nucleotide sequence: TGTGCCAGCAGCACCAGACGGCAGCACAATGAGCAGTTCTTC. Translating it yields CASSTRRQHNEQFF.

The DNA for the CDR3 is TGCGCCAGCAGCCAAGACGCGGGACGGACAAACACTGAAGCTTTCTTT. It is translated as CASSQDAGRTNTEAFF. The V and J genes are TRBV4-3 and TRBJ1-1; D might be TRBD1 (5 bases). CDR1 and CDR2 from the germline V gene are LGHNA and YSLEER. V lost 0 bases and J lost 2, with 13 bases in between. This CDR3 is 16 amino acids long.

J is TRBJ2-2 and V is TRBV2; D might be TRBD1 or TRBD2, each matching 6 bases. The CDR3 covers 15 residues. CDR1 and CDR2 from the germline V gene are SNHLY and FYNNEI. V lost 2 bases, J lost 4 bases, and 11 bases lay in between. CDR3 sequence (DNA): TGTGCCAGCAGTGAATTATCGGGGGCCACCGGGGAGCTGTTTTTT. It codes for CASSELSGATGELFF.

The chain is built from TRBV18 and TRBJ1-5; a weak D match, TRBD1 (5 bases). The CDR3 is 14 residues long. Germline CDR1 and CDR2: KGHSH and LQKENI. V shed 5 bases and J shed 2 bases, with 10 bases lying between them. CDR3 sequence: CASSTDSGNQPQHF. CDR3 DNA: TGTGCCAGCTCAACAGACAGTGGCAATCAGCCCCAGCATTTT.

The genes are TRBV30 and TRBJ2-1, with 11 positions matching TRBD2. Germline V CDR1 and CDR2: GTSNPN, SVGIG (reference sequence). Losses at the gene ends were 4 bases for V and 8 bases for J; bases not matched to a gene: 10. This CDR3 is built from 15 residues. The CDR3 loop is CAWKGLAAVRDEQFF. The DNA for the CDR3 is TGTGCCTGGAAGGGACTAGCGGCCGTACGGGATGAGCAGTTCTTC.

CDR3 nucleotides: TGTGCCAGCAGCTCCCGGACACCGGATTTCTATAGCAATCAGCCCCAGCATTTT. Residues: CASSSRTPDFYSNQPQHF. The rearrangement uses TRBV5-5 and TRBJ1-5; D perhaps matches TRBD1 (5 bases). The CDR3 covers 18 residues. V dropped 3 bases and J dropped 0 bases, with 19 bases sitting between them. CDR1 SGHKS and CDR2 YYEKEE come from the germline V gene (reference sequence).

The chain has TRBV27 and TRBJ1-5; the D is unclear. The germline gives CDR1 MNHEY, CDR2 SMNVEV (reference sequence). The germline V and J ends were trimmed by 5 bases and 6 bases, with 8 bases remaining between them. The CDR3 length is 12 residues. The CDR3 DNA sequence: TGTGCCAGCAGTCGGGATGGTCAGCCCCAGCATTTT. Translated, it gives CASSRDGQPQHF.

The V and J genes are TRBV11-3 and TRBJ1-1; D gene ambiguous. The CDR3 is 12 residues long. Germline V gene sequence: CDR1 SGHNT, CDR2 YENEEA. V lost 5 bases, J lost 7 bases, and 11 bases lay in between. Here the CDR3 reads CASSPRHFEAFF. In DNA form, the CDR3 reads TGTGCCAGCAGCCCGAGACACTTTGAAGCTTTCTTT.

The rearrangement links TRBV7-8 to TRBJ2-2, with no clear D. V dropped 0 bases and J dropped 4 bases, with 9 bases sitting between them. The CDR3 spans 15 residues. Germline CDR1 and CDR2: SGHVS and FQNEAQ. CDR3 protein: CASSLASFGTGELFF. CDR3 sequence (DNA): TGTGCCAGCAGCTTAGCCAGTTTTGGCACCGGGGAGCTGTTTTTT. The full variable domain, completed using reference TRBV7-8 and TRBJ2-2, is GAGVSQSPRYKVAKRGQDVALRCDPISGHVSLFWYQQALGQGPEFLTYFQNEAQLDKSGLPSDRFFAERPEGSVSTLKIQRTQQEDSAVYLCASSLASFGTGELFFGEGSRLTVL.

V and J are TRBV6-4 and TRBJ2-3; tentatively, D is TRBD1 (5 bases). The CDR3 runs to 13 residues. Trimming removed 4 bases at V and 6 bases at J, with 11 bases between. Germline V gene sequence: CDR1 MRHNA, CDR2 SNTAGT. The CDR3 here is CASSAHPGDTQYF. CDR3 DNA sequence: TGTGCCAGCAGTGCGCATCCAGGGGATACGCAGTATTTT.

V usage is TRBV6-5 and J usage is TRBJ2-1; 8 bases map to TRBD2. Looked up from germline, CDR1 is MNHEY and CDR2 is SVGAGI. The CDR3 is 15 amino acids. V trimming: 4 bases; J trimming: 4 bases; junction bases outside the gene matches: 6. CDR3 region: CASSLSGSAYNEQFF. The CDR3 DNA follows: TGTGCCAGCAGTTTAAGCGGGAGTGCTTACAATGAGCAGTTCTTC.

CDR3 amino acids: CASSLGGGTNYEQYF. DNA for the CDR3: TGTGCCAGCAGCTTAGGAGGAGGGACGAACTACGAGCAGTACTTC. This chain connects TRBV11-3 to TRBJ2-7, with D possibly being TRBD2 (6 bases). V gave up 1 base and J gave up 3 bases, with 13 bases separating them. The CDR3 spans 15 residues. Germline CDR1 SGHNT, CDR2 YENEEA.

This chain connects TRBV4-1 to TRBJ1-1; D ambiguous. V lost 4 bases and J lost 1, with 13 bases in between. This CDR3 has 15 residues. Germline V gene lookup returns CDR1 MGHRA and CDR2 YSYEKL. The CDR3 protein is CASSLVQTKNTEAFF. As DNA, the CDR3 is TGCGCCAGCAGCCTGGTGCAGACGAAGAACACTGAAGCTTTCTTT.

The J gene is TRBJ2-1, the V gene TRBV15; D perhaps matches TRBD2 (6 bases). With 1 base removed from V and 5 bases from J, the gap between germline ends came to 9 bases. The germline V gene encodes CDR1 LNHNV and CDR2 YYDKDF (reference sequence). CDR3 length equals 14 residues. CDR3 in DNA: TGTGCCACCAGCAGAGGCGGGGAAAACAATGAGCAGTTCTTC. Protein sequence: CATSRGGENNEQFF.

The rearrangement uses TRBV11-2 and TRBJ1-2; 7 positions match TRBD1. The CDR3 has 13 residues. Trimming cost V 5 bases and J 12 bases; bases outside gene matches: 12. Germline V gene lookup returns CDR1 SGHAT and CDR2 FQNNGV. The CDR3 DNA sequence: TGTGCCAGCAGCCCAGGGGGGGGTTTGCTTAACACCTTC. Its protein is CASSPGGGLLNTF.